The source of this T cell receptor beta chain is a study of T cell responses to AZD1222 COVID-19 vaccine. Germline loops: CDR1 SGHVS, CDR2 FQNEAQ. The CDR3 has 18 residues. V was clipped by 1 base and J by 6 bases, with 19 bases between them. Sequenced by immunoSEQ multiplex PCR; TCRdb stores in-frame clones only, minus some. The table lists under 120,000 clones, about 90% of them singletons. The sample here was peripheral blood, taken 28 days after the second AZD1222 dose. This chain joins TRBV7-8 and TRBJ1-6, with a tentative D call TRBD1 (6 bases). The sequence was collected from an adult who received the AZD1222 COVID-19 vaccine. The CDR3 loop is CASSLVPRDILFNSPLHF. The CDR3 nucleotides read TGTGCCAGCAGCTTAGTACCCCGGGACATCCTTTTTAATTCACCCCTCCACTTT.